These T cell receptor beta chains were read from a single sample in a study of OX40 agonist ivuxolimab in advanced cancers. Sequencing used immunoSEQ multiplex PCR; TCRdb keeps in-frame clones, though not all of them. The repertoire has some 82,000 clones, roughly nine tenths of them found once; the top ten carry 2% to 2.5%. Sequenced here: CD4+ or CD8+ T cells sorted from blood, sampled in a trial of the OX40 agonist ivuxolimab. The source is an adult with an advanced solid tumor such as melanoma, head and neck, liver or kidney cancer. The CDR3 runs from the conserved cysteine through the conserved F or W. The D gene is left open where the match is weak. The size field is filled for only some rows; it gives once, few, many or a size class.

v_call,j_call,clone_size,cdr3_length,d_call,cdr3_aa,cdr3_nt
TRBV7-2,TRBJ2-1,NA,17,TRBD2,CASSTGTSGRARNEQFF,TGTGCCAGCAGCACCGGGACTAGCGGGAGGGCCAGGAATGAGCAGTTCTTC
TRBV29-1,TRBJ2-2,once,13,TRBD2,CSVEGGGPGELFF,TGCAGCGTTGAGGGGGGAGGGCCCGGGGAGCTGTTTTTT
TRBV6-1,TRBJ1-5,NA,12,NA,CASSGGGQPQHF,TGTGCCAGCAGTGGGGGGGGACAGCCCCAGCATTTT
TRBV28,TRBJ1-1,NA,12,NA,CASSLVTGEAFF,TGTGCCAGCAGTTTAGTTACAGGTGAAGCTTTCTTT
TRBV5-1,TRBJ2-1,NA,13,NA,CASSLIFGEEQFF,TGCGCCAGCAGCTTGATTTTCGGAGAGGAGCAGTTCTTC
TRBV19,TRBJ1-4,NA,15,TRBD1,CASRPRGQGDAKLFF,TGTGCCAGTAGACCCCGAGGACAGGGGGATGCAAAACTGTTTTTT
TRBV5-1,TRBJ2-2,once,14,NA,CASSLDGQAGELFF,TGCGCCAGCAGCTTGGACGGCCAGGCCGGGGAGCTGTTTTTT
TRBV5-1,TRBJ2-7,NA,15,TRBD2,CASRSGLAISYEQYF,TGCGCCAGCAGATCGGGACTAGCCATTTCCTACGAGCAGTACTTC
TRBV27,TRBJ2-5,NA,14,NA,CASTTSGLRETQYF,TGTGCCAGCACCACCTCCGGGCTACGGGAGACCCAGTACTTC
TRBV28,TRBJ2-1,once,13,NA,CASIPQTPGEQFF,TGTGCCAGCATCCCTCAAACCCCCGGTGAGCAGTTCTTC
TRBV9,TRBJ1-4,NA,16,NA,CASSVAGGAANEKLFF,TGTGCCAGCAGCGTAGCTGGTGGGGCTGCTAATGAAAAACTGTTTTTT
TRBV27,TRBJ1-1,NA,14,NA,CASIRGGMNTEAFF,TGTGCCAGCATTCGGGGGGGGATGAACACTGAAGCTTTCTTT
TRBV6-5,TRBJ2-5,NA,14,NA,CASSYTGKRETQYF,TGTGCCAGCAGTTACACTGGAAAGAGGGAGACCCAGTACTTC
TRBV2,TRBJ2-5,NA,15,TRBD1,CASSETRGPGETQYF,TGTGCCAGCAGTGAGACAAGGGGGCCAGGAGAGACCCAGTACTTC
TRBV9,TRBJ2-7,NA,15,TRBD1,CASSGLGTGVPQQYF,TGTGCCAGCAGCGGCCTAGGGACAGGGGTACCCCAGCAGTACTTC
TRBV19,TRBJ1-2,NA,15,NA,CASSVSLEQSYGYTF,TGTGCCAGTAGTGTCTCTCTGGAACAGTCATATGGCTACACCTTC
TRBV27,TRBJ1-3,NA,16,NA,CASSPLGGLAGNTIYF,TGTGCCAGCAGTCCCCTAGGCGGCCTAGCCGGAAACACCATATATTTT
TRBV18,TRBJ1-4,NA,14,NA,CASSEDLNGKKLFF,TGTGCCAGCTCAGAGGACTTAAACGGGAAAAAACTGTTTTTT
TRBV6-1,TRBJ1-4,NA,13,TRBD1,CASSGQANEKLFF,TGTGCCTCTTCGGGACAGGCTAATGAAAAACTGTTTTTT
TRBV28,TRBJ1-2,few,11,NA,CASSSPYGYTF,TGTGCCAGCAGTTCTCCCTATGGCTACACCTTC
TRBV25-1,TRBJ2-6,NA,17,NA,CASSSQGSVAGANVLTF,TGTGCCAGCAGTTCACAGGGTTCCGTCGCTGGGGCCAACGTCCTGACTTTC
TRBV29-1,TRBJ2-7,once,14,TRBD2,CSVEGLSGSYEQYF,TGCAGCGTTGAAGGGCTTAGCGGGAGTTACGAGCAGTACTTC
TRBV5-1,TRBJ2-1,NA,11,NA,CASSLDREQFF,TGCGCCAGCAGCTTGGACAGGGAGCAGTTCTTC
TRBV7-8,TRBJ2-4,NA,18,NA,CASSLFTGPPATRDIQYF,TGTGCCAGCAGCTTATTTACAGGGCCCCCAGCAACAAGGGACATTCAGTACTTC
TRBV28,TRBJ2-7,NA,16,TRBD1,CASSSLRGLGYYEQYF,TGTGCCAGCAGTTCACTCAGGGGGTTGGGCTACTACGAGCAGTACTTC
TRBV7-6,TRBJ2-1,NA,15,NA,CASSFGTPYINEQFF,TGTGCCAGCAGCTTCGGGACGCCTTATATAAATGAGCAGTTCTTC
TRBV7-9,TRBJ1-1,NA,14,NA,CASSLTTSNTEAFF,TGTGCCAGCAGCTTAACAACATCGAACACTGAAGCTTTCTTT
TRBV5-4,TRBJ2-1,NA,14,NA,CASSLVGNYNEQFF,TGTGCCAGCAGCTTGGTGGGGAACTACAATGAGCAGTTCTTC
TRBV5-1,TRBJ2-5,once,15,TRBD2,CASSLTSASQETQYF,TGCGCCAGCAGCTTGACTAGCGCTTCCCAAGAGACCCAGTACTTC
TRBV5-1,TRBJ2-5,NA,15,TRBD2,CASSLGLAGQGTQYF,TGCGCCAGCAGCTTGGGACTAGCGGGGCAGGGGACCCAGTACTTC
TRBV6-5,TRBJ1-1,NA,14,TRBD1,CASSWGQGAAEAFF,TGTGCCAGCAGTTGGGGCCAGGGGGCGGCTGAAGCTTTCTTT
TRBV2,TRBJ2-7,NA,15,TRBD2,CASSERASGSYEQYF,TGTGCCAGCAGTGAAAGGGCTAGCGGGAGCTACGAGCAGTACTTC
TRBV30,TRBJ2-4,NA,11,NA,CASRRFNIQYF,TGTGCCTCCCGACGATTTAACATTCAGTACTTC
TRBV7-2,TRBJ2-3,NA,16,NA,CASSLAPRTSTDTQYF,TGTGCCAGCAGCTTAGCCCCGCGGACAAGCACAGATACGCAGTATTTT
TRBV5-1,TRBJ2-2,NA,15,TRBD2,CASSGLAPITGELFF,TGCGCCAGCAGCGGACTAGCGCCTATTACCGGGGAGCTGTTTTTT
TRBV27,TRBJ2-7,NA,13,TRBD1,CASSSLTGNEQYF,TGTGCCAGCAGTTCCCTGACAGGGAACGAGCAGTACTTC
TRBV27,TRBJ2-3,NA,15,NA,CASSFSWSGTDTQYF,TGTGCCAGCAGTTTTTCTTGGAGCGGGACAGATACGCAGTATTTT
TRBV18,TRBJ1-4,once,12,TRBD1,CASSPQGQKLFF,TGTGCCAGCTCACCCCAGGGACAGAAACTGTTTTTT
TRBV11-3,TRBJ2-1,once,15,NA,CASSLSADSYNEQFF,TGTGCCAGCAGCTTATCGGCGGACTCCTACAATGAGCAGTTCTTC
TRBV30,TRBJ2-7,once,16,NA,CAWSVRWESGSYEQYF,TGTGCCTGGAGTGTACGGTGGGAATCGGGGTCCTACGAGCAGTACTTC
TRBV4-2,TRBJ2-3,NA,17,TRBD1,CASSQVLRTGGPDTQYF,TGTGCCAGCAGCCAAGTGTTGAGGACAGGGGGACCAGATACGCAGTATTTT
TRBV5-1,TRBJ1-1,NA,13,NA,CASSFRQNTEAFF,TGCGCCAGCAGCTTCAGACAGAACACTGAAGCTTTCTTT
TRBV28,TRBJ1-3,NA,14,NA,CATNPPGRGNTIYF,TGTGCCACAAACCCCCCAGGACGGGGAAACACCATATATTTT
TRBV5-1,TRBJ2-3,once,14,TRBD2,CASGAGGPTDTQYF,TGCGCCAGCGGAGCGGGAGGGCCCACAGATACGCAGTATTTT
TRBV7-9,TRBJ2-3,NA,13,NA,CASTKGQQDTQYF,TGTGCCAGCACAAAGGGCCAGCAAGATACGCAGTATTTT
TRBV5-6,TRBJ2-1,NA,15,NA,CASSRMSQGSIEQFF,TGTGCCAGCAGCCGTATGAGTCAGGGGTCAATTGAGCAGTTCTTC
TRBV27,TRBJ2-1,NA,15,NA,CASSSPTGTNNEQFF,TGTGCCAGCAGTTCCCCGACAGGGACTAATAATGAGCAGTTCTTC
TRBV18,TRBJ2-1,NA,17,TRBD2,CASSPGLAGKRANEQFF,TGTGCCAGCTCCCCGGGACTAGCGGGTAAACGGGCCAATGAGCAGTTCTTC
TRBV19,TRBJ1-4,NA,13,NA,CASNAGGNEKLFF,TGTGCCAGTAATGCGGGGGGGAATGAAAAACTGTTTTTT
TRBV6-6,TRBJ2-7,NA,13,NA,CATGRADYYEQYF,TGTGCCACCGGGAGAGCGGATTATTACGAGCAGTACTTC
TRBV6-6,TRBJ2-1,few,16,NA,CASGWGLLGSYNEQFF,TGTGCCAGCGGCTGGGGGCTCCTGGGGTCCTACAATGAGCAGTTCTTC
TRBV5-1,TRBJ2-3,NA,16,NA,CASSLGSGQATDTQYF,TGCGCCAGCAGCTTGGGGTCGGGGCAGGCTACAGATACGCAGTATTTT